Sequencing of this TCR beta chain was carried out in a study of blood T cells in healthy people across ages. In the case of this clonotype: The antigen remains unidentified. Mismatch with germline at one junction end may stem from a read error.

Aged about 6 to 100, donors were systemically healthy Caucasians from Russia. No fewer than 6 micrograms of total RNA were isolated from every sample. Points from the study as a whole: In long-lived donors, naive CD4+ cell counts and diversity exceeded those of aged donors.

A second 7 to 11 cycle PCR used barcoded and J-beta primers. Any given sample supplied a minimum of 3 million CDR3-containing paired-end reads. MiXCR, run by TCRdb on the 5' RACE reads, gives a single entry per CDR3 protein. The sample yields fewer than 2,000,000 distinct CDR3 sequences, about 39% seen once. The germline V gene encodes CDR1 LGHNA and CDR2 YSLEER. The CDR3 sequence is 14 residues long. The sample was blood. The V and J genes are TRBV4-3 and TRBJ1-1; D might be TRBD1 (6 bases). The clonotype originates from a human donor in good health. CDR3 nucleotides: TGCGCCAGCGGCCAAGATTTCAGGGGCACTGAAGCTTTCTTT. This sequence encodes CASGQDFRGTEAFF.